These T cell receptor beta chains were read from a single sample in a study of spatial heterogeneity in lung cancer. MiXCR was run by TCRdb on the 5' RACE reads, yielding one entry per CDR3 protein. The table records around 110,000 distinct CDR3 sequences, 9.5% to 15% of them present only once. The source was PBMCs, collected at follow-up. The receptor set was obtained from a male donor with early-stage non-small cell lung cancer. Both conserved end residues are part of each CDR3. The order of the fields is V gene, clone size, D gene, J gene, CDR3 DNA, CDR3 protein. The D gene is left open where the match is weak. Size is stated for part of the rows, as once, few or many counts, or as a class when the clone is expanded.

TRBV20-1	many	TRBD1	TRBJ1-5	TGCAGTGCTAGAGTAGGGACAGTTAATCAGCCCCAGCATTTT	CSARVGTVNQPQHF
TRBV3-1	few	TRBD1	TRBJ1-1	TGTGCCAGCAGCCAAGCCGGGACAGCTGGCACTGAAGCTTTCTTT	CASSQAGTAGTEAFF
TRBV20-1	many	TRBD1	TRBJ2-7	TGCAGTGCTAGAGATGCCGGGACAGGGGTGTACGAGCAGTACTTC	CSARDAGTGVYEQYF
TRBV20-1	many	.	TRBJ2-3	TGCAGTGCTAGAGATACCCGGGGGGCTGGGCAGTATTTT	CSARDTRGAGQYF
TRBV4-1	.	.	TRBJ2-7	TGCGCCAGCAGACGAGTAGGGGGGAGTAGCTACGAGCAGTACTTC	CASRRVGGSSYEQYF
TRBV30	.	.	TRBJ1-2	TGTGCCTGGAGTGGGAAGGGGAGTACTAACTATGGCTACACCTTC	CAWSGKGSTNYGYTF
TRBV5-1	.	.	TRBJ2-1	TGCGCCAGCAGCTTGCAAGGGACCTACATTGAGCAGTTCTTC	CASSLQGTYIEQFF
TRBV20-1	many	.	TRBJ2-2	TGCAGTGCCGGGGGACTGTCGAACACCGGGGAGCTGTTTTTT	CSAGGLSNTGELFF
TRBV12-3/TRBV12-4	.	.	TRBJ1-4	TGTGCCAGCAGACCCGGGAGGATGGGTGAAAAACTGTTTTTT	CASRPGRMGEKLFF
TRBV5-1	.	.	TRBJ1-2	TGCGCCAGCAGCTTGTTATGGGGAGCTAACTATGGCTACACCTTC	CASSLLWGANYGYTF
TRBV27	.	TRBD1	TRBJ1-4	TGTGCCAGCAGTCCAAGACGGACAGGGATAAATGAAAAACTGTTTTTT	CASSPRRTGINEKLFF
TRBV7-2	.	.	TRBJ2-3	TGTGCCAGCAGCTTCAAAGAAATTACGCAGTATTTT	CASSFKEITQYF
TRBV6-6	few	TRBD1	TRBJ1-5	TGTGCCAGCAGTCCCCCGGGACAGGGACCTTATAGCAATCAGCCCCAGCATTTT	CASSPPGQGPYSNQPQHF
TRBV4-1	few	.	TRBJ2-7	TGCGCCAGCAGCCAAGTCGGGGGACAGAGCCACTACGAGCAGTACTTC	CASSQVGGQSHYEQYF
TRBV7-2	few	TRBD2	TRBJ2-7	TGTGCCAGCAGCTTCGGCGGACTAGAGGTTTACGAGCAGTACTTC	CASSFGGLEVYEQYF
TRBV7-2	few	.	TRBJ2-7	TGTGCCAGCAGCCGGATGTACGTTAGTCAGTACGAGCAGTACTTC	CASSRMYVSQYEQYF
TRBV4-3	many	TRBD2	TRBJ2-5	TGCGCCAGCAGCCAAGGTCCGGCGGGGGGAAAAGAGACCCAGTACTTC	CASSQGPAGGKETQYF
TRBV7-2	few	TRBD1	TRBJ1-4	TGTGCCAGCACCCTCAGGGGGCATGGTGAAAAACTGTTTTTT	CASTLRGHGEKLFF
TRBV11-2	few	TRBD2	TRBJ2-3	TGTGCCAGCAGCTTAGACGGGGGGGCTCCAGATACGCAGTATTTT	CASSLDGGAPDTQYF
TRBV27	few	.	TRBJ2-7	TGTGCCAGCAGTCCCGGACTGTCCAGCTCCTACGAGCAGTACTTC	CASSPGLSSSYEQYF
TRBV30	many	.	TRBJ2-1	TGTGCCTGGAGTGGACTCAATGAGCAGTTCTTC	CAWSGLNEQFF
TRBV7-8	few	.	TRBJ2-1	TGTGCCAGCAGCTTACGGACAGCCAATGAGCAGTTCTTC	CASSLRTANEQFF
TRBV6-6	.	.	TRBJ1-6	TGTGCCAGCAGTCCACAAGCGCCCGGTGCCAATTCACCCCTCCACTTT	CASSPQAPGANSPLHF
TRBV20-1	.	.	TRBJ1-2	TGCAGTGCTAAATTGGCGGGAAGTTCCTATGGCTACACCTTC	CSAKLAGSSYGYTF
TRBV2	many	.	TRBJ1-1	TGTGCCAGCACCCAAAGGGAGGGGTTTGTCACTGAAGCTTTCTTT	CASTQREGFVTEAFF
TRBV12-3/TRBV12-4	many	.	TRBJ2-5	TGTGCCAGCAGTTTATCCCGGCGTGGGCAAGAGACCCAGTACTTC	CASSLSRRGQETQYF
TRBV21-1	few	.	TRBJ2-7	TGTGCCAGCAGCTTACAGCGGAGGGGCTCCTACGAGCAGTACTTC	CASSLQRRGSYEQYF
TRBV20-1	.	.	TRBJ1-1	TGCAGTGCCCCCGGCCCTTTGATGAACACTGAAGCTTTCTTT	CSAPGPLMNTEAFF
TRBV20-1	few	TRBD2	TRBJ2-7	TGCAGTGCTAGGATAGCGGGGGGCCGACTCGAGCAGTACTTC	CSARIAGGRLEQYF
TRBV20-1	.	.	TRBJ1-1	TGCAGTGCTAGAGACAGTTTCTCCACTGAAGCTTTCTTT	CSARDSFSTEAFF
TRBV12-3/TRBV12-4	few	.	TRBJ2-3	TGTGCCAGCAGTTTAGGACCGAGCACAGATACGCAGTATTTT	CASSLGPSTDTQYF
TRBV20-1	.	.	TRBJ2-1	TGCAGTGCTAGTAGCCGTTGGTCGGGGGGCAGCTACAATGAGCAGTTCTTC	CSASSRWSGGSYNEQFF
TRBV7-8	few	.	TRBJ1-6	TGTGCCAGCAGCCGGGGCAGCCCCAATTCACCCCTCCACTTT	CASSRGSPNSPLHF
TRBV19	.	.	TRBJ2-2	TGTGCCACGGGGACTGGCCCACAGGGATCGGGCACCGGGGAGCTGTTTTTT	CATGTGPQGSGTGELFF
TRBV7-9	few	.	TRBJ2-3	TGTGCCAGCAGCCTCCGACTAGGAGGGAACACAGATACGCAGTATTTT	CASSLRLGGNTDTQYF
TRBV29-1	many	TRBD1	TRBJ2-5	TGCAGCGTTGAAGGCCCCGGGACAGGGGGCGTGAAGACCCAGTACTTC	CSVEGPGTGGVKTQYF
TRBV7-6	many	.	TRBJ1-5	TGTGCCAGCAGCCTAGACTTGTCTCAGCCCCAGCATTTT	CASSLDLSQPQHF
TRBV29-1	few	.	TRBJ1-6	TGCAGCGCCAGGACTGACTATAATTCACCCCTCCACTTT	CSARTDYNSPLHF
TRBV7-6	many	TRBD1	TRBJ2-3	TGTGCCAGCAGCCTAACGCCCCGACAGGGGAGCACAGATACGCAGTATTTT	CASSLTPRQGSTDTQYF
TRBV25-1	.	.	TRBJ1-2	TGTGCCAGCAGTGAGGCCAGTAACTATGGCTACACCTTC	CASSEASNYGYTF
TRBV6-2/TRBV6-3	.	.	TRBJ2-7	TGTGCCAGCAGTTACTCGGGGAAATCCTACGAGCAGTACTTC	CASSYSGKSYEQYF
TRBV7-9	.	.	TRBJ2-7	TGTGCCAGCAGCTCAGGACTTTACGAGCAGTACTTC	CASSSGLYEQYF
TRBV11-3	.	TRBD2	TRBJ2-7	TGTGCCAGCAGCCAACGGGGGGGCTACGAGCAGTACTTC	CASSQRGGYEQYF
TRBV5-1	.	TRBD1	TRBJ2-7	TGCGCCAGCAGCCTCCGGGACAGGTCTTGGGACGAGCAGTACTTC	CASSLRDRSWDEQYF
TRBV2	many	.	TRBJ1-6	TGTGCCAGCAGTGAATCTACGTCAGAACCCTATAATTCACCCCTCCACTTT	CASSESTSEPYNSPLHF
TRBV4-1	.	.	TRBJ2-7	TGCGCCAGCAGCCAGTGGGGAAGTTCCTACGAGCAGTACTTC	CASSQWGSSYEQYF
TRBV7-8	few	.	TRBJ1-4	TGTGCCAGCAGCCCCCGTTCAAGGGGAAATGAAAAACTGTTTTTT	CASSPRSRGNEKLFF
TRBV7-9	many	.	TRBJ1-2	TGTGCCAGCAGCTTAGACCAAATCACAGGGAAGAATGGCTACACCTTC	CASSLDQITGKNGYTF
TRBV14	.	.	TRBJ2-3	TGTGCCAGCAGCCAAGATCGGACGGGGAATACGCAGTATTTT	CASSQDRTGNTQYF
TRBV20-1	many	TRBD1	TRBJ2-3	TGCAGTGCTAGAGGTGGCGGACAGGCGCGATCAGATACGCAGTATTTT	CSARGGGQARSDTQYF
TRBV30	few	.	TRBJ1-1	TGTGCCTACGACACCTGGAAGACTGAAGCTTTCTTT	CAYDTWKTEAFF
TRBV18	many	TRBD1	TRBJ2-7	TGTGCCAGCTCATTGGACAGGTCCCCGGGGGAGCAGTACTTC	CASSLDRSPGEQYF
TRBV6-5	many	TRBD2	TRBJ2-7	TGTGCCAGCAGGGCACTAGCGGGGGTCGCGTCCTACGAGCAGTACTTC	CASRALAGVASYEQYF
TRBV9	.	.	TRBJ2-2	TGTGCCAGCAGCGTAGTAGGGGCAATAGCCGGGGAGCTGTTTTTT	CASSVVGAIAGELFF